The entry that follows covers one TCR beta chain sequence. What it binds is unknown. Splitting the CD4+ cells yielded a CD45RA+ naive subset and a CD45RA-negative memory subset. Unmatched junction bases numbered 10, after V lost 8 bases and J lost 4 bases. CDR1 and CDR2 from the germline V gene are MDHEN and SYDVKM. The CDR3 length is 14 residues. This entry is derived from a study of shared clonotypes between healthy human individuals. Looking at the study overall: Donor composition was two women and a few men, aged 18 to 49.

The protocol was immunoSEQ multiplex PCR, while the TCRdb copy is restricted to in-frame clones and leaves out a portion. Of under 2,500,000 clones in the sample, approximately 95% were seen once. Study-wide results and limits: It was observed that 5% to 6% of naive CD4 clonotypes were shared across a few donors. The donor pool, a small one, limited the genetic and exposure-history diversity represented.

The J gene is TRBJ1-2, the V gene TRBV28; 7 bases line up with TRBD1. The source material was naive CD4+ T cells sorted from blood. As to subset: CD45RA+ positively selected. The TCR sequence derives from a young man in good health. The CDR3 coding sequence is TGTGCCAGCCGGGGGGCAGGGGGAACCTATGGCTACACCTTC. It specifies CASRGAGGTYGYTF.